This TCR beta chain was sequenced during a study of blood T cell repertoires in COVID-19. Turning to the study itself: Specimens from acute and convalescent COVID-19 originated in the United States, Italy and Spain. T cells, B-cell-depleted T cells, or PBMCs provided the cDNA or gDNA that served as material.

Germline V gives CDR1 LNHDA, CDR2 SQIVND (reference sequence). After removal of 5 bases from V and 8 bases from J, the junction contained 10 bases not matched to a gene. The CDR3 sequence is 14 residues long. The sample holds one count of this clone. Produced via immunoSEQ multiplex PCR; TCRdb's table is partial and in-frame only. The sample shows about 64,000 clones, approximately 84% of them seen only once. Sequenced material: peripheral blood. The rearrangement links TRBV19 to TRBJ1-2, with 8 bases identical to TRBD1. The receptor's source is a man aged 45-65 years with active COVID-19. Here the CDR3 reads CASSGDRTGKGYTF. CDR3 sequence (DNA): TGTGCCAGTAGTGGGGACCGGACAGGGAAAGGCTACACCTTC.